This entry lists 17 T cell receptor beta chains sequenced from one sample in a study of blood T cells in healthy people across ages. Combining a sample-barcoded 5' primer with a J-beta primer mix, a second PCR ran for roughly 7 to 11 cycles. TCRdb re-called the 5' RACE reads with MiXCR, one entry per CDR3 protein. The table shows about 680,000 distinct CDR3 sequences, with 45% to 50% occurring only once. Sample: blood. All receptors derive from an older woman in good health.

This clonotype was counted a few times. The chain couples TRBV6-6 to TRBJ2-3; TRBD1 or TRBD2 may be the D gene (5 bases each). The V end was cut by 1 base, the J end by 2 bases, with 10 bases between. CDR1 MNHNY and CDR2 SVGAGI come from the germline V gene (reference sequence). This CDR3 comprises 15 residues. CDR3: CASSYYRGPTDTQYF. CDR3 coding DNA: TGTGCCAGCAGTTACTACCGGGGCCCCACAGATACGCAGTATTTT.

This clonotype was found many times. V is TRBV4-1 and J is TRBJ1-1, with D hard to call. The length of the CDR3 is 13 residues. CDR1 is MGHRA and CDR2 is YSYEKL in the germline V gene. The V end lost 3 bases, the J end lost 0 bases, and 5 bases lay between the germline ends. The CDR3 DNA reads as TGCGCCAGCAGCCATCCACTGAACACTGAAGCTTTCTTT. Translation gives CASSHPLNTEAFF.

Points on this clonotype: This may be a read error: a much more frequent sequence differs by one nucleotide. The chain links TRBV29-1 to TRBJ2-7; 12 bases are a match to TRBD1. Germline CDR1 reads SQVTM; CDR2 reads ANQGSEA. This CDR3 has 15 residues. Here the CDR3 reads CSVWTGTGGSYGQYF. The CDR3 nucleotides are TGCAGCGTTTGGACCGGGACAGGGGGCTCCTACGGGCAGTACTTC.

Notes on this clonotype: This may stem from a read error, because a much larger clone lies one nucleotide away. The chain uses TRBV20-1 and TRBJ2-7; tentatively, D is TRBD2 (5 bases). Germline V lookup: CDR1 DFQATT, CDR2 SNEGSKA (reference sequence). The CDR3 totals 12 residues. The CDR3 DNA follows: TGCAGTGCCGACGGGGAATCCTACAAGCAGTACTTC. It yields the protein CSADGESYKQYF.

The sample holds a few counts of this clonotype. The chain recombines TRBV4-3 with TRBJ2-3, with D possibly matching TRBD1 (6 bases). This CDR3 has 19 residues. V lost 2 bases, J lost 5 bases, and 26 bases lay in between. CDR1 LGHNA and CDR2 YSLEER come from the germline V gene. The CDR3 region has the DNA TGCGCCAGCAGCCAATCTGACCCTATCTATCGACAGGTTGGAGATACGCAGTATTTT. It translates to CASSQSDPIYRQVGDTQYF.

The rearrangement uses TRBV2 and TRBJ1-6, with 7 bases fitting TRBD1. CDR1 SNHLY and CDR2 FYNNEI come from the germline V gene. V shed 1 base, J shed 11 bases, and the junction held 5 bases outside the gene matches. The CDR3 length is 14 residues. The CDR3, as DNA: TGTGCCAGCAGTGAAGAACAGGGGAGTCCACCCCTCCACTTT. Its protein product is CASSEEQGSPPLHF.

This clonotype was seen a single time. This rearrangement joins TRBV20-1 to TRBJ2-3, with 9 nucleotides matching TRBD2. Germline assignment: CDR1 DFQATT and CDR2 SNEGSKA (reference sequence). The CDR3 spans 15 residues. Unmatched junction bases numbered 11, after V lost 6 bases and J lost 4 bases. CDR3 nucleotide sequence: TGCAGTGCCGTGGGTAGCGGGAGTTCCGCAGATACGCAGTATTTT. Translation gives CSAVGSGSSADTQYF.

The chain combines TRBV5-4 with TRBJ2-4; TRBD2 is a possible D gene (6 bases). Trimming took 2 bases from V and 1 from J, leaving 10 bases between them. The CDR3 length is 15 residues. The germline gives CDR1 SGHNT, CDR2 YYREEE (reference sequence). CDR3 loop: CASSLGGNAKNIQYF. Written as DNA, the CDR3 is TGTGCCAGCAGCTTAGGAGGGAACGCCAAAAACATTCAGTACTTC.

V and J are TRBV5-5 and TRBJ2-3; possible D gene TRBD1, 5 bases. With 1 base removed from V and 3 bases from J, the gap between germline ends came to 12 bases. The CDR3 contains 15 residues. Germline CDR1 is SGHKS and CDR2 is YYEKEE (reference sequence). Written as DNA, the CDR3 is TGTGCCAGCAGCTTGAATCGACAGACAACAGATACGCAGTATTTT. The encoded protein is CASSLNRQTTDTQYF.

This clonotype was found once. V and J are TRBV6-5 and TRBJ1-5; 8 nucleotides align to TRBD1. The CDR3 has 16 amino acids. Per germline, CDR1 MNHEY and CDR2 SVGAGI. Trimming took 6 bases from V and 1 from J; bases not matched to a gene: 8. As DNA, the CDR3 is TGTGCCAGCAGGGCAGGACAGGGTATAAGCAATCAGCCCCAGCATTTT. Amino acid sequence: CASRAGQGISNQPQHF.

The rearrangement uses TRBV27 and TRBJ1-2; no firm D call. Per germline, CDR1 MNHEY and CDR2 SMNVEV (reference sequence). The CDR3 is 13 residues long. The ends were cut back, 0 bases at V and 4 bases at J, with 6 bases in the middle. This CDR3 is CASSLSGTYGYTF. CDR3 nucleotides: TGTGCCAGCAGTTTATCGGGTACCTATGGCTACACCTTC.

A few counts support this clonotype. The chain links TRBV14 to TRBJ2-7; 10 nucleotides agree with TRBD2. The CDR3 contains 17 residues. Germline CDR1 SGHDN, CDR2 FVKESK. The V segment lost 4 bases and the J segment 5 bases; nucleotides outside the gene matches: 14. CDR3 loop: CASSLRQTLAGVNEQYF. The DNA for the CDR3 is TGTGCCAGCAGCCTTAGGCAAACCCTAGCGGGAGTGAACGAGCAGTACTTC.

The V call is TRBV20-1, the J call TRBJ1-5, with D possibly matching TRBD1 (6 bases). CDR1 and CDR2 (germline): DFQATT, SNEGSKA (reference sequence). The V gene lost 2 bases and the J gene lost 7 bases, with 12 bases spanning the gap. The CDR3 runs 13 residues. CDR3 nucleotide sequence: TGCAGTGCTAGAATGACAGGAGCGCAGCCCCAGCATTTT. This sequence encodes CSARMTGAQPQHF.

This clonotype was seen just once. This rearrangement joins TRBV20-1 to TRBJ1-5; weak D call: TRBD1 (5 bases). Germline CDR1 reads DFQATT; CDR2 reads SNEGSKA (reference sequence). There are 15 residues in the CDR3. V lost 3 bases to trimming and J lost 3 bases, with 15 bases between them. The CDR3 loop reads CSARRTPSNNQPQHF. CDR3 bases: TGCAGTGCTAGGAGGACACCCTCGAACAATCAGCCCCAGCATTTT.

The V gene is TRBV20-1, the J gene TRBJ2-3; the D gene is possibly TRBD2 (5 bases). The CDR3 extends over 16 amino acids. Germline-derived CDR1 and CDR2 are DFQATT and SNEGSKA (reference sequence). V lost 4 bases and J lost 2, with 19 bases in between. The CDR3: CSAMPAGERDTDTQYF. DNA for the CDR3: TGCAGTGCTATGCCAGCCGGGGAGCGCGACACAGATACGCAGTATTTT.

V usage is TRBV6-5 and J usage is TRBJ2-1; 10 nucleotides align to TRBD2. The J call is doubtful: the DNA matches TRBJ2-7 better. Per germline, CDR1 MNHEY and CDR2 SVGAGI. The CDR3 extends over 15 amino acids. CDR3 amino acids: CASSPQLAGYNEQYF. The CDR3 DNA reads as TGTGCCAGCAGCCCACAACTAGCGGGATACAATGAGCAGTACTTC.

This clonotype has just a few counts. The rearrangement links TRBV4-2 to TRBJ1-1; D is unresolved. CDR3 length: 14 residues. Germline CDR1 and CDR2: LGHNA and YNFKEQ. V lost 1 base and J 3 bases, leaving 9 bases between the germline ends. DNA of the CDR3: TGTGCCAGCAGCCAAGCACAAGACGACACTGAAGCTTTCTTT. Residues: CASSQAQDDTEAFF.